This entry lists 9 T cell receptor beta chains sequenced from one sample in a study of radiotherapy plus CTLA-4 blockade in lung cancer. Some clones are missing from TCRdb's copy, which holds only in-frame ones; the method was immunoSEQ multiplex PCR. The table has approximately 69,000 clones, roughly three quarters seen once; the top ten hold more than 7%. The sequenced sample was peripheral blood, obtained from a patient treated with radiotherapy plus ipilimumab. These receptors all stem from a human donor with non-small cell lung cancer who had a complete response to radiotherapy plus ipilimumab.

This clone was counted only a few times. The junction does not match germline at one end; this may be a read error. V is TRBV20-1 and J is TRBJ2-1; tentatively, D is TRBD2 (5 bases). The CDR3 has 11 residues. CDR1 is DFQATT, CDR2 SNEGSKA, per germline (reference sequence). CDR3 amino acids: CSTRRLNEQFF. CDR3 nucleotides: TGCAGTACTAGGCGTCTCAATGAGCAGTTCTTC.

This chain joins TRBV7-2 and TRBJ1-2; 12 bases line up with TRBD1. The ends lost 5 bases at V and 0 bases at J; junction bases unmatched: 7. Germline assignment: CDR1 SGHTA and CDR2 FQGNSA. The CDR3 runs 17 residues. In DNA form, the CDR3 reads TGTGCCAGCAGCATTGGGGACAGGGGGCAATCTAACTATGGCTACACCTTC. Protein sequence: CASSIGDRGQSNYGYTF.

The chain couples TRBV14 to TRBJ1-2; D is unclear. The CDR3 is made up of 14 amino acids. Trimming shortened V by 1 base and J by 5 bases, and 11 bases separated the two germline ends. Germline lookup yields CDR1 SGHDN and CDR2 FVKESK. CDR3 DNA sequence: TGTGCCAGCAGCCAAGGGGATCAGGATTATGGCTACACCTTC. Its protein product is CASSQGDQDYGYTF. Together with reference TRBV14 and TRBJ1-2, the CDR3 gives the full variable domain: EAGVTQFPSHSVIEKGQTVTLRCDPISGHDNLYWYRRVMGKEIKFLLHFVKESKQDESGMPNNRFLAERTGGTYSTLKVQPAELEDSGVYFCASSQGDQDYGYTFGSGTRLTVV.

The chain couples TRBV6-5 to TRBJ2-3; tentatively, D is TRBD1 (5 bases). The CDR3 length is 15 residues. The V end was cut by 0 bases, the J end by 4 bases, with 11 bases between. CDR1 and CDR2 from the germline V gene are MNHEY and SVGAGI. CDR3 DNA sequence: TGTGCCAGCAGTTACTCGCGTCAGGGTCCAGATACGCAGTATTTT. Translated: CASSYSRQGPDTQYF.

This chain uses TRBV9 with TRBJ2-1; D might be TRBD2 (5 bases). Germline V gene lookup returns CDR1 SGDLS and CDR2 YYNGEE. V was trimmed by 4 bases and J by 4 bases, leaving 18 bases between them. The CDR3 is 16 residues long. CDR3 sequence: CASSPPVGSAYNEQFF. The CDR3 DNA reads as TGTGCCAGCAGCCCCCCGGTGGGTAGCGCATACAATGAGCAGTTCTTC.

The V and J genes are TRBV30 and TRBJ2-7; 9 bases fit TRBD1. Germline V CDR1 and CDR2: GTSNPN, SVGIG (reference sequence). The CDR3 sequence is 16 residues long. J gave up 2 bases and V 0 bases, and 8 bases lay outside the gene matches. This CDR3 reads CAWSVGGTGRTYEQYF. In nucleotides, the CDR3 is TGTGCCTGGAGTGTAGGCGGGACAGGGAGAACCTACGAGCAGTACTTC.

The gene calls are TRBV2 and TRBJ1-1; perhaps TRBD1 as D (6 bases). With 3 bases removed from V and 5 bases from J, the gap between germline ends came to 10 bases. The CDR3 has 13 amino acids. Germline V gene lookup returns CDR1 SNHLY and CDR2 FYNNEI. In DNA form, the CDR3 reads TGTGCCAGCAGTGACCAGGGGATAACTGAAGCTTTCTTT. Translating it yields CASSDQGITEAFF.

The chain combines TRBV7-9 with TRBJ2-1; possibly TRBD1 or TRBD2 for D (6 bases each). Deletions cut 9 bases from V and 4 bases from J, with 16 bases between. The germline gives CDR1 SEHNR, CDR2 FQNEAQ (reference sequence). CDR3 length equals 14 residues. The CDR3 region is CASGGRDVYNEQFF. Written as DNA, the CDR3 is TGTGCCAGTGGGGGGCGGGACGTATACAATGAGCAGTTCTTC.

The chain is built from TRBV29-1 and TRBJ2-4; possible D gene TRBD2, 6 bases. The V end was cut by 4 bases, the J end by 6 bases, with 19 bases between. Germline assignment: CDR1 SQVTM and CDR2 ANQGSEA. This CDR3 is 15 amino acids long. This CDR3 reads CSVGEVGERGNIQYF. The CDR3 coding sequence is TGCAGCGTTGGGGAGGTGGGGGAGAGGGGAAACATTCAGTACTTC.